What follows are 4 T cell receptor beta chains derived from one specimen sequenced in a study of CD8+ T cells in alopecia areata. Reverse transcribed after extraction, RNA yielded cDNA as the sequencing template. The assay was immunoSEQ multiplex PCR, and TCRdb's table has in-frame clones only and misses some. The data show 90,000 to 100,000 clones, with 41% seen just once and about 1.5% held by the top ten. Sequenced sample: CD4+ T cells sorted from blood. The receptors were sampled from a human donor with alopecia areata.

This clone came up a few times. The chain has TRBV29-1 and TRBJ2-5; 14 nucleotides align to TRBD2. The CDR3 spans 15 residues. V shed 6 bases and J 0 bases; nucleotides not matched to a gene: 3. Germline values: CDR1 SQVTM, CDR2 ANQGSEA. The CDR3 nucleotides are TGCAGCGTGGGACTAGCGGGGGTCAACCAAGAGACCCAGTACTTC. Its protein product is CSVGLAGVNQETQYF.

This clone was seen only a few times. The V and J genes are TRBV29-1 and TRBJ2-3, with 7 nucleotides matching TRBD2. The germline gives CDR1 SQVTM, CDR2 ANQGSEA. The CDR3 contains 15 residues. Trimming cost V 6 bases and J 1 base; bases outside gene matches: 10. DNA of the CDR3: TGCAGCGTCCCCATTTGGCTAGCGGGCACAGATACGCAGTATTTT. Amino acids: CSVPIWLAGTDTQYF.

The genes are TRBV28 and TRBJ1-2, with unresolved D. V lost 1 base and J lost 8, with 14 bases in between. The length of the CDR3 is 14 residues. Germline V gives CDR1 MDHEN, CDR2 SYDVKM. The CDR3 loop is CASSLSPRLSGYTF. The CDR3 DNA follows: TGTGCCAGCAGTTTATCCCCAAGGCTGTCGGGCTACACCTTC.

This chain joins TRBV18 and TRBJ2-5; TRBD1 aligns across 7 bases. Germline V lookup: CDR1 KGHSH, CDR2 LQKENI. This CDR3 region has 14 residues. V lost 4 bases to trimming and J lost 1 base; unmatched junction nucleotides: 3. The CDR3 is CASSLGQRQETQYF. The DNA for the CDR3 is TGTGCCAGCTCACTGGGACAGCGCCAAGAGACCCAGTACTTC.